The 14 T cell receptor beta chains in this list originate from one sample, sequenced in a study of blood T cell repertoires in COVID-19. The data were produced by immunoSEQ multiplex PCR, yet TCRdb's version contains in-frame clones alone and is incomplete. The top ten hold approximately 2.8% of the sample, which has around 150,000 clones, about 89% seen once. Input material: peripheral blood. Source of these receptors: a man aged 55-75 years with acute or convalescent COVID-19.

This clone is a singleton in its sample. The chain uses TRBV5-6 and TRBJ1-2; D might be TRBD1 (6 bases). The CDR3 length is 15 residues. The germline CDR1 and CDR2 sequences are SGHDT and YYEEEE. V dropped 1 base and J dropped 2 bases, with 12 bases sitting between them. CDR3: CASSLTARGNYGYTF. The CDR3 coding sequence is TGTGCCAGCAGCTTGACGGCCAGGGGCAACTATGGCTACACCTTC.

The gene calls are TRBV6-1 and TRBJ2-3, with 9 nucleotides matching TRBD1. CDR3 size: 17 residues. CDR1 is MNHNS and CDR2 is SASEGT in the germline V gene. J was trimmed by 0 bases and V by 4 bases; bases with no gene match: 8. CDR3 bases: TGTGCCAGCAGTGCCCTATACAGGGGGCTTAGCACAGATACGCAGTATTTT. It encodes CASSALYRGLSTDTQYF.

The chain is built from TRBV5-1 and TRBJ2-1; 8 positions match TRBD2. The germline gives CDR1 SGHRS, CDR2 YFSETQ. The CDR3 has 14 amino acids. Trimming took 4 bases from V and 3 from J; bases not matched to a gene: 3. The CDR3 bases are TGCGCCAGCAGCAAAGGGACTAGCTACAATGAGCAGTTCTTC. This codes for CASSKGTSYNEQFF.

This chain joins TRBV18 and TRBJ1-3; the D gene is possibly TRBD1 (6 bases). V gave up 3 bases and J gave up 0 bases, with 12 bases separating them. This CDR3 region has 16 residues. The germline gives CDR1 KGHSH, CDR2 LQKENI. CDR3 protein: CASSPQTGNSGNTIYF. Here the CDR3 DNA reads TGTGCCAGCTCACCCCAAACAGGGAACTCTGGAAACACCATATATTTT.

The CDR3 sequence: CSARTGSEQYF. The CDR3 DNA is TGCAGTGCAAGAACAGGCTCCGAGCAGTACTTC. The chain couples TRBV20-1 to TRBJ2-5, with D possibly TRBD1 on 5 matching bases. The J call is uncertain, as TRBJ2-7 better fits the DNA end. CDR3 size: 11 residues. The germline gives CDR1 DFQATT, CDR2 SNEGSKA (reference sequence).

This chain joins TRBV29-1 and TRBJ2-7; D might be TRBD2 (5 bases). In germline, CDR1 is SQVTM, CDR2 ANQGSEA. V was cut by 5 bases and J by 0 bases, with 11 bases left in between. The length of the CDR3 is 13 residues. DNA for the CDR3: TGCAGCGTTATCGGCGGAGGCTCCTACGAGCAGTACTTC. Protein sequence: CSVIGGGSYEQYF.

The DNA for the CDR3 is TGTGCCAGCAGCTCTGGGGCAGGGGGCATTCGGACTGAAGCTTTCTTT. Translated, it gives CASSSGAGGIRTEAFF. The V call is TRBV7-2, the J call TRBJ1-1; 8 positions match TRBD1. V gave up 4 bases and J gave up 5 bases; unmatched junction bases: 12. CDR1 SGHTA and CDR2 FQGNSA come from the germline V gene. The CDR3 covers 16 residues.

The rearrangement links TRBV7-9 to TRBJ1-6; D possibly corresponds to TRBD1 (5 bases). V lost 5 bases to trimming and J lost 9 bases, with 17 bases between them. Looked up from germline, CDR1 is SEHNR and CDR2 is FQNEAQ (reference sequence). The CDR3 loop spans 15 amino acids. The CDR3 DNA reads TGTGCCAGCAGCGATGGGGCAGCCGGCGGTTCACCCCTCCACTTT. Translation: CASSDGAAGGSPLHF.

In this sample, this clone turned up many times. The chain employs TRBV6-5 and TRBJ2-1; D may be TRBD1 (5 bases). CDR3 size: 13 residues. The germline CDR1 and CDR2 sequences are MNHEY and SVGAGI. V was shortened by 6 bases and J by 4 bases, with 10 bases between the two germline ends. CDR3 amino acids: CASRPDSYNEQFF. The CDR3 DNA reads as TGTGCCAGCAGACCAGACAGTTACAATGAGCAGTTCTTC.

This sequence joins TRBV24-1 and TRBJ2-7, with D perhaps matching TRBD2 (6 bases). V shed 7 bases and J shed 3 bases, with 15 bases lying between them. This CDR3 comprises 14 residues. Germline CDR1 reads KGHDR; CDR2 reads SFDVKD. For the CDR3, the DNA is TGTGCCACCAGCATCGGGACTCGGAACTACGAGCAGTACTTC. The encoded protein is CATSIGTRNYEQYF.

J is TRBJ1-3 and V is TRBV11-2; 7 bases are shared with TRBD1. Germline trimming cut 5 bases from V and 1 base from J; bases unmatched to any gene: 8. The CDR3 covers 16 residues. Germline CDR1 reads SGHAT; CDR2 reads FQNNGV. As DNA, the CDR3 is TGTGCCAGCAGCAGGGCAGGGGGGATGTCTGGAAACACCATATATTTT. Its protein product is CASSRAGGMSGNTIYF.

This chain uses TRBV7-9 with TRBJ1-2; 9 nucleotides line up with TRBD1. The CDR3 runs 15 residues. The germline gives CDR1 SEHNR, CDR2 FQNEAQ (reference sequence). Trimming removed 5 bases from V and 6 bases from J; junction bases left unmatched: 10. The CDR3 DNA reads TGTGCCAGCAGCATAGGACAGGGGCCTTTGGATGGCTACACCTTC. This encodes CASSIGQGPLDGYTF.

The J gene is TRBJ1-1, the V gene TRBV4-2; the D is unclear. Germline V lookup: CDR1 LGHNA, CDR2 YNFKEQ. This CDR3 is built from 14 residues. With 0 bases removed from V and 6 bases from J, the gap between germline ends came to 11 bases. This CDR3 is CASSQEGRGAEAFF. CDR3 nucleotide sequence: TGTGCCAGCAGCCAAGAGGGCCGGGGAGCTGAAGCTTTCTTT.

This clone was seen a few times. The rearrangement uses TRBV18 and TRBJ1-3; no reliable D call. In germline, CDR1 is KGHSH, CDR2 LQKENI. CDR3 size: 15 residues. The V end lost 3 bases, the J end lost 0 bases, and 9 bases lay between the germline ends. CDR3 loop: CASSPAGRSGNTIYF. The CDR3, as DNA: TGTGCCAGCTCACCCGCGGGCCGCTCTGGAAACACCATATATTTT.